Listed below are T cell receptor beta chains from one sample, sequenced in a study of blood T cell repertoires in COVID-19. Here immunoSEQ multiplex PCR was the method, and the copy in TCRdb shows in-frame clones only, minus some. Of more than 140,000 clones in the sample, around 90% were seen once. The sequencing input was peripheral blood. The receptors here all came from a woman aged 60 to 75 with acute or convalescent COVID-19. Each CDR3 is given with its conserved first and last residue. The order of the fields is CDR3 protein, CDR3 DNA, clone size, D gene, V gene, J gene. A D gene is named only where the DNA matches it firmly. A row's size may be missing; if present it is once, few, many or a size class.

CDR3: CATSRVTGLADTQYF
DNA: TGTGCCACCAGCAGAGTTACGGGTTTGGCAGATACGCAGTATTTT
size: NA
D: NA
V: TRBV15
J: TRBJ2-3

CDR3: CASSVRQETNTEAFF
DNA: TGCGCCAGCAGCGTACGACAGGAAACGAACACTGAAGCTTTCTTT
size: NA
D: NA
V: TRBV5-1
J: TRBJ1-1

CDR3: CASSLFVAFGSYNEQFF
DNA: TGTGCCAGCAGTTTATTCGTAGCCTTCGGGAGCTACAATGAGCAGTTCTTC
size: NA
D: NA
V: TRBV28
J: TRBJ2-1

CDR3: CASRNGRAVEAFF
DNA: TGTGCCAGCAGGAACGGGAGGGCCGTAGAAGCTTTCTTT
size: NA
D: NA
V: TRBV12-3/TRBV12-4
J: TRBJ1-1

CDR3: CASSPGLGGEQYF
DNA: TGTGCCAGCTCCCCAGGGCTGGGGGGCGAGCAGTACTTC
size: NA
D: NA
V: TRBV18
J: TRBJ2-7

CDR3: CASSLASYEQYF
DNA: TGTGCCAGCAGCTTGGCCAGTTACGAGCAGTACTTC
size: few
D: NA
V: TRBV5-4
J: TRBJ2-7

CDR3: CASSLARTGDQPQHF
DNA: TGTGCCAGCAGCTTAGCCCGGACAGGCGATCAGCCCCAGCATTTT
size: NA
D: TRBD1
V: TRBV7-2
J: TRBJ1-5

CDR3: CASSQLNVRQGPNTEAFF
DNA: TGTGCCAGCAGCCAATTGAACGTACGACAGGGGCCCAACACTGAAGCTTTCTTT
size: NA
D: TRBD1
V: TRBV14
J: TRBJ1-1

CDR3: CATSGWTGYNEQFF
DNA: TGTGCCACCAGTGGCTGGACAGGGTACAATGAGCAGTTCTTC
size: NA
D: TRBD1
V: TRBV24-1
J: TRBJ2-1

CDR3: CASSLGQASHNEQFF
DNA: TGTGCCAGCAGCTTAGGACAGGCCTCGCACAATGAGCAGTTCTTC
size: once
D: NA
V: TRBV7-2
J: TRBJ2-1

CDR3: CASSPWTSGNTDTQYF
DNA: TGCGCCAGCAGCCCGTGGACTAGCGGAAACACAGATACGCAGTATTTT
size: few
D: TRBD2
V: TRBV5-1
J: TRBJ2-3

CDR3: CAISASGQYNYGYTF
DNA: TGTGCCATCAGTGCGTCTGGACAATATAACTATGGCTACACCTTC
size: NA
D: NA
V: TRBV10-3
J: TRBJ1-2

CDR3: CASSYGGTGGQETQYF
DNA: TGTGCCAGCAGTTACGGGGGGACAGGGGGACAAGAGACCCAGTACTTC
size: NA
D: TRBD1
V: TRBV6-5
J: TRBJ2-5

CDR3: CSARQAYEQYF
DNA: TGCAGTGCACGACAGGCCTACGAGCAGTACTTC
size: few
D: NA
V: TRBV20-1
J: TRBJ2-7

CDR3: CASSYARRRDEKLFF
DNA: TGTGCCAGCAGTTACGCCCGTCGGAGGGATGAAAAACTGTTTTTT
size: NA
D: NA
V: TRBV6-5
J: TRBJ1-4

CDR3: CASSISGTGFETQYF
DNA: TGTGCCAGTAGTATCTCCGGGACAGGGTTTGAGACCCAGTACTTC
size: NA
D: TRBD1
V: TRBV19
J: TRBJ2-5

CDR3: CASSLSAWAGNYEQYF
DNA: TGTGCCAGCAGTTTATCGGCTTGGGCAGGGAACTACGAGCAGTACTTC
size: NA
D: NA
V: TRBV27
J: TRBJ2-7

CDR3: CASSQGARGGVAKNIQYF
DNA: TGTGCCAGCAGCCAAGGGGCTCGAGGGGGAGTAGCCAAAAACATTCAGTACTTC
size: NA
D: NA
V: TRBV3-1/TRBV3-2
J: TRBJ2-4

CDR3: CAWSGRAAYEQYF
DNA: TGTGCCTGGAGTGGGAGGGCGGCCTACGAGCAGTACTTC
size: NA
D: NA
V: TRBV30
J: TRBJ2-7

CDR3: CASSPGQGLNEKLFF
DNA: TGTGCCAGCAGCCCCGGACAGGGACTTAATGAAAAACTGTTTTTT
size: NA
D: TRBD1
V: TRBV7-9
J: TRBJ1-4

CDR3: CASSLDSTGYEKLFF
DNA: TGTGCCAGCAGCTTAGATTCGACAGGGTATGAAAAACTGTTTTTT
size: few
D: TRBD1
V: TRBV7-2
J: TRBJ1-4

CDR3: CASSLERVGYGYTF
DNA: TGTGCCAGCAGCTTGGAACGGGTGGGCTATGGCTACACCTTC
size: NA
D: NA
V: TRBV5-4
J: TRBJ1-2

CDR3: CASSSTPDRTDTQYF
DNA: TGCGCCAGCAGCTCCACCCCGGACAGGACAGATACGCAGTATTTT
size: NA
D: TRBD1
V: TRBV5-1
J: TRBJ2-3

CDR3: CASSVGGGDRFPATEAFF
DNA: TGTGCCAGCAGCGTAGGAGGGGGGGATAGGTTCCCGGCCACTGAAGCTTTCTTT
size: NA
D: NA
V: TRBV9
J: TRBJ1-1

CDR3: CASSLAGSRDTDTQYF
DNA: TGTGCCAGCAGCTTAGCCGGGTCCCGGGACACAGATACGCAGTATTTT
size: NA
D: NA
V: TRBV7-9
J: TRBJ2-3

CDR3: CASSPLAGGRIGELFF
DNA: TGTGCCAGCAGCCCCCTGGCGGGGGGGCGGATCGGGGAGCTGTTTTTT
size: once
D: TRBD2
V: TRBV6-4
J: TRBJ2-2

CDR3: CASSPTVYNEQFF
DNA: TGTGCCAGCAGTCCGACAGTATACAATGAGCAGTTCTTC
size: NA
D: NA
V: TRBV12-3/TRBV12-4
J: TRBJ2-1

CDR3: CASSLNRGDTDTQYF
DNA: TGTGCCAGCAGCTTGAACAGGGGGGACACAGATACGCAGTATTTT
size: NA
D: TRBD1
V: TRBV7-2
J: TRBJ2-3

CDR3: CASTPPTALNYGYTF
DNA: TGTGCCAGCACCCCTCCGACAGCCCTTAACTATGGCTACACCTTC
size: NA
D: NA
V: TRBV28
J: TRBJ1-2

CDR3: CASSTAYGYTF
DNA: TGTGCCAGCAGTACAGCCTATGGCTACACCTTC
size: NA
D: NA
V: TRBV28
J: TRBJ1-2

CDR3: CASTGLAVGNEQFF
DNA: TGTGCCAGCACAGGACTAGCGGTTGGCAATGAGCAGTTCTTC
size: NA
D: TRBD2
V: TRBV2
J: TRBJ2-1

CDR3: CASSFSGESTEAFF
DNA: TGTGCCAGCAGTTTTTCGGGGGAGAGCACTGAAGCTTTCTTT
size: NA
D: NA
V: TRBV27
J: TRBJ1-1

CDR3: CASSPGQGMNTEAFF
DNA: TGCGCCAGCAGCCCGGGACAGGGGATGAACACTGAAGCTTTCTTT
size: once
D: TRBD1
V: TRBV4-1
J: TRBJ1-1

CDR3: CATSAVGYTF
DNA: TGTGCCACCTCCGCAGTTGGCTACACCTTC
size: NA
D: NA
V: TRBV11-2
J: TRBJ1-2

CDR3: CASSLRSSSSYEQYF
DNA: TGCGCCAGCAGCCTTAGATCAAGTAGCTCCTACGAGCAGTACTTC
size: NA
D: NA
V: TRBV4-1
J: TRBJ2-7

CDR3: CASSFQGTGNTIYF
DNA: TGTGCCAGCAGCTTTCAGGGAACTGGAAACACCATATATTTT
size: NA
D: NA
V: TRBV7-9
J: TRBJ1-3

CDR3: CASRRVAGTTGELFF
DNA: TGCGCCAGCAGGCGGGTAGCGGGGACCACCGGGGAGCTGTTTTTT
size: NA
D: TRBD2
V: TRBV5-1
J: TRBJ2-2

CDR3: CASSFMGAGSISRGYTF
DNA: TGTGCCAGCAGCTTCATGGGGGCAGGGAGCATTTCGAGGGGCTACACCTTC
size: NA
D: NA
V: TRBV5-6
J: TRBJ1-2

CDR3: CASSDRGSRNSPLHF
DNA: TGTGCCAGCAGCGACAGGGGCTCTAGGAATTCACCCCTCCACTTT
size: NA
D: TRBD1
V: TRBV9
J: TRBJ1-6

CDR3: CAISESGVFNEQYF
DNA: TGTGCCATCAGTGAGTCAGGGGTTTTTAACGAGCAGTACTTC
size: NA
D: NA
V: TRBV10-3
J: TRBJ2-7

CDR3: CASSLGRGGRTGELFF
DNA: TGTGCCAGCAGCTTAGGGCGGGGGGGCCGCACCGGGGAGCTGTTTTTT
size: NA
D: TRBD2
V: TRBV7-6
J: TRBJ2-2

CDR3: CASSFGFGRGGYEQYF
DNA: TGTGCCAGCAGCTTTGGCTTCGGGCGGGGGGGGTACGAGCAGTACTTC
size: NA
D: TRBD2
V: TRBV7-2
J: TRBJ2-7

CDR3: CATWTGQETQYF
DNA: TGTGCCACTTGGACAGGGCAAGAGACCCAGTACTTC
size: NA
D: TRBD1
V: TRBV10-3
J: TRBJ2-5

CDR3: CASSFFGGYTF
DNA: TGTGCCAGCAGCTTTTTTGGCGGCTACACCTTC
size: NA
D: NA
V: TRBV5-6
J: TRBJ1-2

CDR3: CAIRDGQGGASGANVLTF
DNA: TGTGCCATCAGGGACGGACAGGGAGGCGCCTCTGGGGCCAACGTCCTGACTTTC
size: NA
D: TRBD1
V: TRBV10-3
J: TRBJ2-6

CDR3: CASSPRETQYF
DNA: TGTGCCAGCAGCCCCAGAGAGACCCAGTACTTC
size: NA
D: NA
V: TRBV6-2/TRBV6-3
J: TRBJ2-5

CDR3: CAWSGDSLSGNTIYF
DNA: TGTGCCTGGAGTGGGGACAGCCTATCTGGAAACACCATATATTTT
size: NA
D: TRBD1
V: TRBV30
J: TRBJ1-3

CDR3: CASSPSEQFLGTIYF
DNA: TGTGCCAGCTCACCGTCGGAACAGTTTTTAGGAACCATATATTTT
size: NA
D: NA
V: TRBV18
J: TRBJ1-3

CDR3: CAIRKAGSYEQYF
DNA: TGTGCCATCAGGAAAGCGGGTTCCTACGAGCAGTACTTC
size: NA
D: NA
V: TRBV10-3
J: TRBJ2-7